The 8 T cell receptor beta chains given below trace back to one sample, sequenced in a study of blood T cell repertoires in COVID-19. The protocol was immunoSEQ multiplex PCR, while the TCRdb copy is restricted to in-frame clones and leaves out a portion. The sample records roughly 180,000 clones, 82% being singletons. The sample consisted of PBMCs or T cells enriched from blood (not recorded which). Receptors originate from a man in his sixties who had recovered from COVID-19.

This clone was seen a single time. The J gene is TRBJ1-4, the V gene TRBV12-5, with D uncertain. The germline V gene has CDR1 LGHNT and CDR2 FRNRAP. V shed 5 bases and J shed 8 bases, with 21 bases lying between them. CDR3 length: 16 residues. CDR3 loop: CASGLGRIGLEEKLFF. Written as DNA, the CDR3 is TGTGCTAGTGGTCTTGGCCGGATTGGCTTGGAGGAAAAACTGTTTTTT.

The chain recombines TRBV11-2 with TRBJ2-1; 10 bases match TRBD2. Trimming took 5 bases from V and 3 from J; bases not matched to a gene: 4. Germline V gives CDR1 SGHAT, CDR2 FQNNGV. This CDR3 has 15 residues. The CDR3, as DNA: TGTGCCAGCAGCCCTGGACTAGCGGACTACAATGAGCAGTTCTTC. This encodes CASSPGLADYNEQFF.

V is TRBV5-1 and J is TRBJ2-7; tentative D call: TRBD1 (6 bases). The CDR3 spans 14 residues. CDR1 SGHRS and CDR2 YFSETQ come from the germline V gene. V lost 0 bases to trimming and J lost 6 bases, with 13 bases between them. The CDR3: CASSLVQGIAEQYF. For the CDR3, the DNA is TGCGCCAGCAGCTTGGTACAGGGAATCGCCGAGCAGTACTTC.

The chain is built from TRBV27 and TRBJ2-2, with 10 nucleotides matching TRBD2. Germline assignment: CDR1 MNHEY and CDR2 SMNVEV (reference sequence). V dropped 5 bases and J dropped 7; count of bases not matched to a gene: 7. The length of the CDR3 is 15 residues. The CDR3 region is CASSRSGGVIGELFF. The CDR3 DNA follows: TGTGCCAGCAGTCGGAGCGGGGGGGTCATCGGGGAGCTGTTTTTT.

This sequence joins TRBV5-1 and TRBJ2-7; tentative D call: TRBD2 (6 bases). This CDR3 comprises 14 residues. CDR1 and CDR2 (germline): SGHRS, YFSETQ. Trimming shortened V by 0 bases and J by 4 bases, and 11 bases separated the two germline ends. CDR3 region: CASSLGGMGYEQYF. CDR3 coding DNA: TGCGCCAGCAGCTTGGGCGGGATGGGGTACGAGCAGTACTTC.

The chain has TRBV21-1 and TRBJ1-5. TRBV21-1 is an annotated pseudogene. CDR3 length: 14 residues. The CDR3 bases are TGTGCCAGCAGCAAAGGCCACGGGAAACAGCCCCAGCATTTT. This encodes CASSKGHGKQPQHF.

The CDR3: CASSSDRGPTYEQYF. CDR3 DNA sequence: TGTGCCAGCAGTTCAGACAGGGGGCCCACCTACGAGCAGTACTTC. This chain connects TRBV28 to TRBJ2-7; 10 bases line up with TRBD1. Unmatched junction bases numbered 5, after V lost 4 bases and J lost 2 bases. CDR1 is MDHEN and CDR2 is SYDVKM in the germline V gene. This CDR3 has 15 residues.

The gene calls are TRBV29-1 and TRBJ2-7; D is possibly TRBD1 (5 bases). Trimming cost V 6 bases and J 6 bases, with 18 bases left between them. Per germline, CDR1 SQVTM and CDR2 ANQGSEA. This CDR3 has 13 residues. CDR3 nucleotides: TGCAGCGTCGCCCAATTAGGGGTGGCCGAGCAGTACTTC. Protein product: CSVAQLGVAEQYF.